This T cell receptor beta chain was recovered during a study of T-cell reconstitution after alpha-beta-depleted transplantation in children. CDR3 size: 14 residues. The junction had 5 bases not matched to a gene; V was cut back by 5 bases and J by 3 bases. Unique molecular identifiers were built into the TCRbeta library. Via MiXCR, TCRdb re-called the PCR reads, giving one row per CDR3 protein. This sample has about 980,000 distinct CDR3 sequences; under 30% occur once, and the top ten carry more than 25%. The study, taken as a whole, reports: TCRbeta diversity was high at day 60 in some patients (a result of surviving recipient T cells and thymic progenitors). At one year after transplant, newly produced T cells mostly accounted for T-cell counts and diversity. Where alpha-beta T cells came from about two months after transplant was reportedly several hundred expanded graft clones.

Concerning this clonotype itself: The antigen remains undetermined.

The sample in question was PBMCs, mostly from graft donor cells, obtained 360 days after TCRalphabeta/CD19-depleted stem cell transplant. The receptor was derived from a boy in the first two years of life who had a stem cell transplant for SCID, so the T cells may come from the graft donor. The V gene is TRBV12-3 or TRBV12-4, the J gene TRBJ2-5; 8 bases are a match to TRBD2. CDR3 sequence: CASSRLALKETQYF. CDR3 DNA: TGTGCCAGCAGTCGACTAGCGTTGAAAGAGACCCAGTACTTC.